This passage covers 8 T cell receptor beta chains from one sample sequenced in a study of shared clonotypes between healthy human individuals. Libraries were prepared by immunoSEQ multiplex PCR; TCRdb keeps only in-frame clonotypes and omits some of them. The profile shows approximately 2,200,000 clones, roughly 91% of them singletons. Naive CD8 cells comprised CD45RO-negative, CCR7-positively selected cells, excluding terminally differentiated effector memory CD45RA+ cells. Sequencing was performed on naive CD8+ T cells from PBMCs. The receptors were gathered from a man younger than 35 in good health. Some clones in this sample may be carry-over from other donors' samples.

This chain links TRBV6-1 with TRBJ2-3; no definite D call. Germline CDR1 is MNHNS and CDR2 is SASEGT. This CDR3 has 15 residues. Trimming shortened V by 2 bases and J by 2 bases, and 11 bases separated the two germline ends. CDR3 protein: CASSETPRFTDTQYF. CDR3 DNA: TGTGCCAGCAGTGAAACCCCCAGATTCACAGATACGCAGTATTTT.

The chain couples TRBV28 to TRBJ1-5; D gene uncertain. CDR1 and CDR2 (germline): MDHEN, SYDVKM. The germline V and J ends were trimmed by 1 base and 0 bases, with 13 bases remaining between them. CDR3 length: 17 residues. The CDR3 reads CASSLLAGPYSNQPQHF. DNA of the CDR3: TGTGCCAGCAGTTTATTGGCAGGACCATATAGCAATCAGCCCCAGCATTTT.

This clone was detected once. As DNA, the CDR3 is TGTGCCAGCAGTTCCGGTGGACCCCAGAATGAAGCTTTCTTT. This encodes CASSSGGPQNEAFF. The chain has TRBV27 and TRBJ1-1; D not resolved. This CDR3 has 14 amino acids. The V and J ends lost 4 bases and 7 bases respectively, with 16 bases between them. The germline V gene encodes CDR1 MNHEY and CDR2 SMNVEV (reference sequence).

The J gene is TRBJ1-2, the V gene TRBV30, with a tentative D call TRBD1 (5 bases). V lost 3 bases to trimming and J lost 1 base, with 9 bases between them. CDR1 and CDR2 from the germline V gene are GTSNPN and SVGIG (reference sequence). The CDR3 is made up of 13 amino acids. The CDR3 DNA sequence: TGTGCCTGGAGCTCCGGGGGTAACTATGGCTACACCTTC. It translates to CAWSSGGNYGYTF.

About this clone: Other DNA sequences in this sample translate to the same CDR3. The V and J genes are TRBV5-1 and TRBJ2-3, with unresolved D. This CDR3 has 14 amino acids. Germline V gene lookup returns CDR1 SGHRS and CDR2 YFSETQ. V shed 0 bases and J shed 1 base, with 6 bases lying between them. DNA for the CDR3: TGCGCCAGCAGCTTGGTTTCGGGCACAGATACGCAGTATTTT. Its protein is CASSLVSGTDTQYF.

The chain couples TRBV27 to TRBJ2-1; the match to TRBD1 covers 9 bases. The CDR3 runs to 14 residues. CDR1 and CDR2 from the germline V gene are MNHEY and SMNVEV (reference sequence). V shed 4 bases, J shed 9 bases, and the junction held 7 bases outside the gene matches. The DNA of the CDR3 is TGTGCCAGCAGTTCCCGGGACAGGGAGGGTGAGCAGTTCTTC. Translation: CASSSRDREGEQFF.

The chain is built from TRBV7-9 and TRBJ2-1; 9 positions agree with TRBD2. The CDR3 has 15 amino acids. Losses at the gene ends were 5 bases for V and 6 bases for J; bases not matched to a gene: 8. Germline V gene lookup returns CDR1 SEHNR and CDR2 FQNEAQ (reference sequence). The DNA of the CDR3 is TGTGCCAGCAGCGGCGGGAGGGCCTTTGGCAATGAGCAGTTCTTC. It specifies CASSGGRAFGNEQFF. Using reference TRBV7-9 and TRBJ2-1 for the parts outside the CDR3, the full variable domain is DTGVSQNPRHKITKRGQNVTFRCDPISEHNRLYWYRQTLGQGPEFLTYFQNEAQLEKSRLLSDRFSAERPKGSFSTLEIQRTEQGDSAMYLCASSGGRAFGNEQFFGPGTRLTVL.

V and J are TRBV2 and TRBJ2-2; TRBD2 matches at 10 bases. The V gene's germline CDR1 is SNHLY and CDR2 FYNNEI. This CDR3 contains 16 residues. V lost 2 bases and J lost 4; bases outside the gene matches: 4. CDR3 in amino acids: CASSELLAGLTGELFF. CDR3 in DNA: TGTGCCAGCAGTGAATTACTAGCGGGGCTCACCGGGGAGCTGTTTTTT.